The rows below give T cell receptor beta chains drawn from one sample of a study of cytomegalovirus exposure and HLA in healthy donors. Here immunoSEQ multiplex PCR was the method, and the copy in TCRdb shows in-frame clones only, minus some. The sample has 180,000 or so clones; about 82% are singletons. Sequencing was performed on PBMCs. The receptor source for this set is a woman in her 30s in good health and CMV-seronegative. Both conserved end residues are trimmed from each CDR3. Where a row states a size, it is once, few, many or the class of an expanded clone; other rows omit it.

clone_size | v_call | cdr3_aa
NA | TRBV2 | ASRKGQTQETQY
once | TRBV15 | ATSSQRIEQY
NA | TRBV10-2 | ASSLAGIYNEQF
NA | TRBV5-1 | ASSPGGQGGTEAF
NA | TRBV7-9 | ASSLKGHEAF
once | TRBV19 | ASSIQGQLKDSPLH
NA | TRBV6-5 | ASREGAQWEQY
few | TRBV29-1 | SVVPGSPLSGANVLT
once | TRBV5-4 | ASSGGLPYEQY
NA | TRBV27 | ASSSSGGANNEQF
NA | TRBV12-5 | ASGLERGVPLH
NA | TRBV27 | ASSALPVLETQY
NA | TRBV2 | ASREGLARETQY
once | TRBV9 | ASSVAGTLGTDTQY
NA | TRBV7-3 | ASSLNRATGELF
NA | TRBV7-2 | ASSPGGYNTEAF
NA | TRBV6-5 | ASSYLQGVGGYT
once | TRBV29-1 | SVQSGYGYT
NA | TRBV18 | ASSPLTGGRKDTQY
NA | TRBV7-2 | ASSPDRVGNQPQH
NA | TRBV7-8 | ASIKDRGSNQPQH
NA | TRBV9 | ASSVDLGQGSAAAPNTGELF